The clone carrying this T cell receptor (beta chain) came up a few times. Its antigen remains unknown. The CDR3 runs 17 residues. V was trimmed by 4 bases and J by 4 bases, leaving 20 bases between them. CDR1 is MDHEN and CDR2 is SYDVKM in the germline V gene. The PCR made use of 60 Vbeta and 13 Jbeta primers. Sequenced by immunoSEQ multiplex PCR; TCRdb stores in-frame clones only, minus some. The sample contains 100,000 to 150,000 clones, roughly 71% of which appear only once. These data originate in a study of cytomegalovirus exposure and HLA in healthy donors. Whole-study findings and limits: The study put 150 or so TCR beta chains on its list as cytomegalovirus-associated. Later on, a genetic analysis was performed. It linked a missense variant in DCLRE1C with V- and J-gene trimming of TCR beta. Accounts indicate the classifier identified cytomegalovirus status with strong specificity and sensitivity. Most subjects had HLA-A and HLA-B alleles reportedly predicted accurately by TCR beta sequences.

The sequence was collected from a woman in her forties or fifties in good health and CMV-seropositive. The V and J genes are TRBV28 and TRBJ1-5, with D maybe TRBD1 (6 bases). The specimen was PBMCs. CDR3 amino acids: CASSSFMDSSRNQPQHF. The CDR3 DNA is TGTGCCAGCAGTTCATTTATGGACAGCTCAAGAAATCAGCCCCAGCATTTT.